The sequence of this T cell receptor beta chain was determined in a study of technical replicates of blood from a few donors. CDR3 length: 13 amino acids. Trimming cost V 6 bases and J 6 bases; bases outside gene matches: 5. Germline V gives CDR1 SGHVS, CDR2 FNYEAQ. Here immunoSEQ multiplex PCR was the method, and the copy in TCRdb shows in-frame clones only, minus some. The repertoire holds around 69,000 clones, with roughly 90% as singletons. Source material: PBMCs. The sequence came from a human donor in good health. Some clones in this sample may be carry-over from other donors' samples. V gene TRBV7-6 combines with J gene TRBJ2-3; 8 bases are a match to TRBD1. CDR3 in amino acids: CASRSSGGDTQYF. The CDR3 DNA is TGTGCCAGCAGATCCTCAGGGGGCGATACGCAGTATTTT.